This TCR beta chain is drawn from a study of graft-versus-host responses after intestinal transplantation. Study information: For approximately three years after anti-thymocyte globulin induction, all recipients took tacrolimus and steroids.

Note on this clone: Its antigen is as yet unknown.

The germline V gene has CDR1 SGHDN and CDR2 FVKESK. This CDR3 is built from 14 residues. V was cut by 4 bases and J by 1 base, with 7 bases left in between. The study, taken as a whole, reports: Early post-transplant HvG declines were associated with peak circulating GvH clone levels.

Produced via immunoSEQ multiplex PCR; TCRdb's table is partial and in-frame only. The repertoire includes tens of thousands of clones, roughly 89% of them detected once, and roughly 0.31% sits in the top ten. The sample was unstimulated CD4+ T cells sorted from spleen or lymph node cells, taken before intestinal transplant. The clonotype originates from a human donor who received an intestinal transplant. The rearrangement joins TRBV14 to TRBJ2-2, with D unresolved. CDR3 nucleotide sequence: TGTGCCAGCAGCCGAGACTTGAACACCGGGGAGCTGTTTTTT. It is translated as CASSRDLNTGELFF. Full variable domain (outside the CDR3, taken from reference TRBV14 and TRBJ2-2): EAGVTQFPSHSVIEKGQTVTLRCDPISGHDNLYWYRRVMGKEIKFLLHFVKESKQDESGMPNNRFLAERTGGTYSTLKVQPAELEDSGVYFCASSRDLNTGELFFGEGSRLTVL.